This T cell receptor beta chain was found in a study of graft-versus-host responses after intestinal transplantation. Study-wide background: Anti-thymocyte globulin induction, then tacrolimus and steroids for two to four years, went to all recipients.

On this clone: Its antigen remains unknown.

The assay was immunoSEQ multiplex PCR, and TCRdb's table has in-frame clones only and misses some. The sample has approximately 90,000 clones, about 88% seen once. Per germline, CDR1 MNHNS and CDR2 SASEGT. The CDR3 totals 14 residues. V was trimmed by 6 bases and J by 6 bases, leaving 16 bases between them. The gene calls are TRBV6-1 and TRBJ2-3, with D unclear. The sequencing here drew on unstimulated CD4+ T cells sorted from spleen or lymph node cells, taken before transplant. The receptor was isolated from a human donor who was the organ donor for an intestinal transplant. For the CDR3, the DNA is TGTGCCAGCAGCACTGCCTACCCACAGGATACGCAGTATTTT. The encoded protein is CASSTAYPQDTQYF.